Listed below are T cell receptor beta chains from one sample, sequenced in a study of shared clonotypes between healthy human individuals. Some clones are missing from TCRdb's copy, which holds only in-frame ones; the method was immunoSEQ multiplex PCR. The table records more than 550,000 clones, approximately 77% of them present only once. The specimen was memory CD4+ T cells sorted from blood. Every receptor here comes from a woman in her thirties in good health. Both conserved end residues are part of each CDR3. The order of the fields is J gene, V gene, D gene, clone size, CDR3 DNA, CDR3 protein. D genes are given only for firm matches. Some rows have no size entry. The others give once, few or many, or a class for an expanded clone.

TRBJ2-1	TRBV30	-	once	TGTGCCTGGAGTGAGAGGAACCTAGGGGAGCAGTTCTTC	CAWSERNLGEQFF
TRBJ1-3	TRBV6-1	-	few	TGTGCCAGCAGGGTACTGGGGGACTCTGGAAACACCATATATTTT	CASRVLGDSGNTIYF
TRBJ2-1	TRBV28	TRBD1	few	TGTGCCAGCGGGGACGGGACAGGGCTCAATGAGCAGTTCTTC	CASGDGTGLNEQFF
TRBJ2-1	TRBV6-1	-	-	TGTGCCAGCAGTGAAGATGGGGGGTTATCGGAGCAGTTCTTC	CASSEDGGLSEQFF
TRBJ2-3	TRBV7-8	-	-	TGTGCCAGCAGCTTTTTCAGGGATAGGCGAGATACGCAGTATTTT	CASSFFRDRRDTQYF
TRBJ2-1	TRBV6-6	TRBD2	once	TGTGCCAGCAGCCGCGGACTAGCGGGGCACAATGAGCAGTTCTTC	CASSRGLAGHNEQFF
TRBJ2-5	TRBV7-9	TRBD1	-	TGTGCCAGCAGCCGAGCCGGGACAGGGAGAGAGACCCAGTACTTC	CASSRAGTGRETQYF
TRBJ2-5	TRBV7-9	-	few	TGTGCCAGCGGCCAAGAGACCCAGTACTTC	CASGQETQYF
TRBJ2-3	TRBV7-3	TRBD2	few	TGTGCCAGCAGTCCTAGCGGGAGTTCGGATACGCAGTATTTT	CASSPSGSSDTQYF
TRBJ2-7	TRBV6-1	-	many	TGTGCCAGCAGTGAACAAGGTATCTCCTACGAGCAGTACTTC	CASSEQGISYEQYF
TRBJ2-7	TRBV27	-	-	TGTGCCAGCACTCTACGGGCGGGTTCCTACGAGCAGTACTTC	CASTLRAGSYEQYF
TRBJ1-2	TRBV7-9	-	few	TGTGCCAGCAGCTTAGATCAAGCCCGGGACTATGGCTACACCTTC	CASSLDQARDYGYTF
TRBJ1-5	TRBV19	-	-	TGTGCCAGTAGTGTCTGGGTTCGGCAGCCCCAGCATTTT	CASSVWVRQPQHF
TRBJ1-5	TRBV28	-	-	TGTGCCAGCAGTTACCCCTCGGGCACTTTTCGTGGCAGGGACAATCAGCCCCAGCATTTT	CASSYPSGTFRGRDNQPQHF
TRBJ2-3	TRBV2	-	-	TGTGCCAGCACTTCCACGGGGGCCGTGCCAGATACGCAGTATTTT	CASTSTGAVPDTQYF
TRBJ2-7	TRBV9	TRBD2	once	TGTGCCAGCGCCAGGACTAGCCCCTACGAGCAGTACTTC	CASARTSPYEQYF
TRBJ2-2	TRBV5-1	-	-	TGCGCCAGCAGCCTTGAGGGCACCGGGGAGCTGTTTTTT	CASSLEGTGELFF
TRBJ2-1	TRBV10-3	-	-	TGTGCCATCAGTAACCAGCGTGTGGTCTCCTACAATGAGCAGTTCTTC	CAISNQRVVSYNEQFF
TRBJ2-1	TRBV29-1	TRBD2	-	TGCAGCGTCTTAGCGGGAGGGTTAAGAAATGAGCAGTTCTTC	CSVLAGGLRNEQFF
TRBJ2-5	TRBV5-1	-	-	TGCGCCAGCAGCTTGGATTTTGTGACTAGACGAGAACCTCGGGAGACCCAGTACTTC	CASSLDFVTRREPRETQYF
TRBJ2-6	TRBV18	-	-	TGTGCCAGCTCACCCGAATTCTCTGGGGCCAACGTCCTGACTTTC	CASSPEFSGANVLTF
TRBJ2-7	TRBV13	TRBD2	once	TGTGCCAGCAGCCGAGCGGGATTTTCGGGCGAGCAGTACTTC	CASSRAGFSGEQYF
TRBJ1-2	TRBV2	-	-	TGTGCCAGCAGTGGGTCCCCCGGGTTAAGACTCACGCGGGGCGGCTACACCTTC	CASSGSPGLRLTRGGYTF
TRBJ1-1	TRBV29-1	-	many	TGCAGCGTTGAAGATCCCCGGGGGGGGCTTATATCAGCGAACACTGAAGCTTTCTTT	CSVEDPRGGLISANTEAFF
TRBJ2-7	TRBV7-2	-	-	TGTGCCAGCAGCTTATTGGGATTCGGATACGAGCAGTACTTC	CASSLLGFGYEQYF
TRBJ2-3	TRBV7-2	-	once	TGTGCCAGCAGCCCGGACTACTCTAGCACAGATACGCAGTATTTT	CASSPDYSSTDTQYF
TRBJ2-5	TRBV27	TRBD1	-	TGTGCCAGTAGACAGGGAAGAGAGACCCAGTACTTC	CASRQGRETQYF
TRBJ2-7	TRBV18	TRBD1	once	TGTGCCAGCTCCCCCCGGGACAGTCTTGGCGAGCAGTACTTC	CASSPRDSLGEQYF
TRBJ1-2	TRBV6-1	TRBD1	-	TGTGCCAGCAGTGAAATTGGGACAGGGAATCATGGCTACACCTTC	CASSEIGTGNHGYTF
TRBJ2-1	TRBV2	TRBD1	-	TGTGCCAGCAGTCGACAGGGTTCCTACAATGAGCAGTTCTTC	CASSRQGSYNEQFF
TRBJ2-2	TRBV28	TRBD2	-	TGTGCCAGCAGGTTGGGCGGGAGGGAAGCCGGGGAGCTGTTTTTT	CASRLGGREAGELFF